Included here is one T cell receptor beta chain sequence, with context. The antigen it recognizes is unknown. Per-base qualities were not stored, and no clone one base away is much larger. The data derive from a study of cytomegalovirus exposure and HLA in healthy donors (dated 2017 in TCRdb). Turning to the overall study: An earlier analysis of 587 of the donors reported 276 Gb of sequence data and 100 million to 120 million unique TCR beta sequences obtained from about 170 million T cells. Roughly 300 gigabases of sequencing data and 70 million to 100 million unique TCR sequences made up an early release that covered around 640 HLA-typed donors. The genetic ancestry cluster associated with self-reported Caucasian donors included over 80% of the roughly 360 genotyped donors. The study aimed to test whether cataloging public T cell receptors could reveal signatures of past pathogen exposure. The study used immunosequencing to profile the T cell repertoires of 670 or so subjects and linked those repertoires to cytomegalovirus serostatus. Along with the roughly 710-subject first cohort, a separate validation cohort of over 90 different subjects was used. High-throughput TCR immunosequencing, statistical association of individual TCRs with disease status, and machine learning were combined to predict cytomegalovirus infection status. In a later analysis, previously published TCR beta repertoires from 666 donors were re-analyzed and high-resolution HLA genotyping was added so that TCR occurrence patterns could be studied. Rather than using new phenotypic data, the later analysis identified candidate immune exposures from TCR beta sequences and from how often those sequences occurred across donors. To decide whether each TCR beta V gene segment behaved as functional or pseudogenic, an earlier analysis of fewer than 750 of the donors relied on high-throughput TCR beta sequencing. Donor age, sex, ethnicity and CMV serostatus were collected together with the repertoire data. A later genetic analysis took genome-wide SNP genotypes for about three fifths of the 666 donors and used that subset as a discovery cohort. Every repertoire in the discovery cohort had been generated on one and the same sequencing platform. Both class I and class II loci were covered by HLA typing, at four-digit resolution. Typing coverage differed by locus: A, B, C, DRB1 and DQB1 were typed in about 620-640 donors, DQA1 in 522, DPA1 in some 570, and DPB1 in just under 480. Four or five DR-DQ haplotypes were handled as single units for association and clustering because linkage in the cohort was strong. On average, roughly 200,000 unique TCR beta nucleotide sequences were sequenced per donor among 300 to 500 genotyped donors of the cohort, with roughly 19% of those sequences being non-productive. Points the paper makes about the study in general: Linkage disequilibrium might explain the correlated functional status among segregating V segments, but an unknown experimental factor could not be excluded. The classifier was reported to diagnose cytomegalovirus status with high specificity and sensitivity in both the original and validation cohorts. It was suggested by the authors that the approach could potentially be generalized to other disease states and immunological phenotypes. Broadly in line with IMGT annotations, most TCR beta V segments showed up in productive rearrangements about 87% or about 30% of the time in an earlier analysis of approximately 600 of the donors. In a later analysis, TCR association rates were found to vary across HLA loci, with the most associated TCRs seen for DRB1 alleles and the fewest for HLA-C alleles. CMV serostatus was the only immune exposure information available for the cohort. Specific HLA alleles were associated with more than 15,000 TCR beta sequences at a false discovery rate of 0.05 in a later analysis. A later analysis found that most CMV-associated TCR beta chains appeared HLA-restricted, with HLA associations seemingly driven largely by CMV exposure. Over 15 rarely observed V segments, including chromosome 9 orphons, were excluded from the earlier analysis of several hundred of the donors because counts were too low. A group of highly shared sequence variants was considered likely to be a technical artifact of the sequencing pipeline. The study gave a list of under 200 TCR beta chains associated with cytomegalovirus. Because some donors lacked HLA typing at each locus, the association tests relied only on the typed subset. The cohort was sequenced for TCR beta chains only, and without alpha or paired-chain data the features that could be detected were limited. Compared with equally common non-associated chains, HLA-associated TCR beta chains in a later analysis were more clonally expanded and had lower generation probabilities. A few of the identified cytomegalovirus-associated TCR beta chains were confirmed in vitro to be specific for cytomegalovirus antigens. An association between a missense DCLRE1C variant and V-gene and J-gene trimming of TCR beta chains was found in a later genetic analysis and replicated in an independent cohort. Sequencing depth was assumed to be roughly uniform across donors in the presence/absence analyses, though that assumption may not hold. Some IMGT-functional V segments, including TRBV6-2 and TRBV6-3, could not be distinguished by the 87-base-pair reads and were therefore excluded. Assigning TCR associations to individual alleles was difficult when HLA alleles, especially DR and DQ, strongly co-occurred. Several of the top co-occurrence clusters appeared to be linked to parvovirus B19, influenza, CMV and Epstein-Barr virus, according to a later analysis. A further reported finding was that TCR beta sequences accurately predicted the HLA-A and HLA-B alleles for most subjects in the first cohort. Most TCR sequences were seen in very few donors, while some public TCRs were found in many individuals. According to a later genetic analysis, donors in an Asian-associated ancestry cluster had fewer N-insertions in productive TCRs than the approximately 650-donor mean.

Spanning cysteine to phenylalanine, the CDR3 consists of 15 amino acids. The read is trimmed to its CDR3 DNA, 45 bases read in frame from base 1. V lost 2 bases and J lost 4 bases; the stretch between them is 14 bases long. The germline V gene provides CDR1 MGHDK and CDR2 SYGVNS. The receptor library was made with the immunoSEQ multiplex PCR assay. A mixture of 60 forward primers for TCR Vbeta segments and 13 reverse primers for TCR Jbeta segments was used in the multiplex PCR. The CDR3 region of rearranged TCR beta genes was amplified from genomic DNA by a multiplex PCR assay. The amplified TCR beta libraries were sequenced on the Illumina HiSeq System as 87-base-pair reads. Per the original workflow: A later analysis counted approximately 74 million unique TCR beta chains across the 550 to 800 repertoires, and 9.5 million to 11 million of these chains were shared by at least two donors. To remove PCR and sequencing errors, raw reads were error-corrected and collapsed into unique sequences using a nearest-neighbor algorithm that merged closely related sequences. V, D and J gene segments were assigned by aligning CDR3 sequences to IMGT reference sequences. For a sequence to be retained, a match of at least six nucleotides was required to both a V gene segment and a J gene segment. A rearrangement counted as productive if the CDR3 had no stop codons and remained in frame with V and J, and every other rearrangement counted as non-productive. Following IMGT convention, CDR3 was defined as the stretch from the second conserved V-encoded cysteine up to the conserved J-encoded phenylalanine. The earlier analysis of some 550 of the donors excluded any sequence lacking an unambiguous match to a single V gene segment. An earlier analysis of a few hundred of the donors classified V segments as functional when productive rearrangements were above 56.7% and as segregating when the standard deviation between donors was above 5%. A statistical classification framework was built for diagnosing cytomegalovirus status from the catalog of TCR beta chain sequences. V and J gene assignment, in a later analysis, came from comparing TCR nucleotide sequences with IMGT/GENE-DB human TR gene sequences. Using the TCRdist pipeline, a later analysis assigned CDR3 sequences along with most-parsimonious VDJ recombination scenarios. A later analysis defined each TCR beta chain by its CDR3 amino acid sequence plus V-gene family, and excluded reads lacking a unique V-gene family. To address suspected cross-contamination and a sequencing artifact, a later analysis removed around 590 highly shared, low-generation-probability nucleotide sequences. For each public chain, a later analysis derived a clonal expansion index from normalized ranks of inferred template counts within each repertoire. In a later analysis, generation probabilities were computed with a VDJ recombination model fitted to out-of-frame rearrangements, and the resulting probabilities were checked against IGoR. In a later analysis, TCR-TCR, TCR-HLA and TCR-CMV co-occurrence was scored with hypergeometric tests, and a repertoire-size bias correction was applied to TCR pairs. False discovery rates were estimated in a later analysis by permuting HLA or CMV assignments 20 times. In a later analysis, co-occurring TCRs were grouped with DBSCAN, and TCRdist sequence similarity was added when clustering was performed within HLA-allele-positive subsets. Co-occurrence clustering excluded repertoires with fewer than 30,000 or more than 120,000 public chains, plus five with anomalous nucleotide sharing. TCRdb took this table from immuneACCESS and kept in-frame rearrangements with V and J called. Such tables lack part of the clones; where checked against another copy, unresolved V genes explain under half of the gap, and the rest is unexplained. V and J calls and clone size are those listed in that table; D and trimming were worked out from the DNA. The sample table records 130,000 or so clones; 80% of these occur just once. The leading ten clones occupy under 6% of the sample.

The cohort comprised 550 to 700 healthy bone marrow donors. At the time of sampling, all cohort members were nominally healthy, though unrecorded immune exposures were likely present. The donor tested CMV seronegative and was one of the 352 seronegative cohort members. Every donor gave a peripheral blood sample, and the peripheral blood mononuclear cells from that sample were used for TCR beta sequencing. Genomic DNA extraction from the blood cell samples was performed with the Qiagen DNeasy Blood Extraction Kit. The chain links TRBV25-1 with TRBJ1-1; the D region possibly corresponds to TRBD1 (5 bases align). The source is a man aged 30-40 years in good health and CMV-seronegative. Sequencing input: PBMCs. At the DNA level, the sequence is TGTGCCAGCAGTGAACTGGGTTCAGGGTCCACTGAAGCTTTCTTT. Translated, it gives CASSELGSGSTEAFF.